This T cell receptor (beta chain) was found in a study of T cell repertoires in cytomegalovirus infection (dated by TCRdb to between 2018 and 2021). In the study overall: Alongside well-studied HLA-B-restricted epitopes, the peptide stimulations were aimed at recently identified HLA-C-restricted CMV epitopes, whose presentation resists viral immunomodulation. Because public TCR beta signatures pointed to carriage of CMV infection together with the matching HLA type, the HLA type of each donor mattered for the analysis. Broad study findings and their caveats: The ex vivo response was dominated by HLA-C-restricted CMV-specific TCR beta clonotypes, and the single most frequent clonotype in two of eight donors was supplied by these HLA-C-restricted clonotypes. In both this cohort and an independent roughly 400-donor cohort, the cumulative frequency of public TCR beta family members distinguished carriers of CMV infection plus the relevant HLA type.

This clonotype was counted only a few times. Its recognized antigen is unknown. One base away there is no much larger clone; base qualities are not given. Sequences LNHDA (CDR1) and SQIVND (CDR2) are obtained from the germline V gene (reference sequence). The V end loses 4 bases and the J end loses 2 bases, and a stretch of 15 bases separates them. Measured from the cysteine to the phenylalanine, the CDR3 is 17 residues long. Only the CDR3 DNA stays, 51 bases, in frame from base 1. Sequencer: Illumina HiSeq 1500. The public reads were quality trimmed at Q25 with fastp and then assembled into clones with MiXCR by TCRdb, keeping productive beta chains. A single entry per CDR3 protein holds the most common genes and DNA from its merged rows. The sample records about 150,000 distinct CDR3 sequences, about 32% of which are singletons. Together, the top ten hold around 50% of the sample. This sample's treatment or condition label indicates: in vitro stimulation with specific CMV peptide epitopes to enrich CMV-specific T cells.

The sequences come from CD8+ T cells from cultured PBMCs, collected from culture after CMV antigen stimulation. The source of this sequence is a human donor in good health (CMV status not recorded). Some clones in this sample may be carry-over from other donors' samples. The chain couples TRBV19 to TRBJ1-6; a weak D assignment points to TRBD1 (5 bases agree). The encoded CDR3 is CASSKTANDAYNSPLHF. The nucleotides are TGTGCCAGTAGTAAGACAGCAAATGACGCCTATAATTCACCCCTCCACTTT.